These 31 T cell receptor beta chains were sequenced from one sample in a study of shared clonotypes between healthy human individuals. Naive CD8 cells lacked CD45RO, underwent positive selection for CCR7 and left out terminally differentiated effector memory CD45RA+ cells. TCRdb's table, derived via immunoSEQ multiplex PCR, lists solely in-frame clones and lacks some. The repertoire holds about 2 million clones, with about 95% as singletons. The source material was naive CD8+ T cells sorted from blood. These receptors were collected from a man between 18 and 35 years old in good health.

This chain connects TRBV5-6 to TRBJ1-1; the D is unclear. The CDR3 sequence is 12 residues long. CDR1 is SGHDT and CDR2 is YYEEEE in the germline V gene. Trimming took 0 bases from V and 8 from J, leaving 8 bases between them. As DNA, the CDR3 is TGTGCCAGCAGCTTGGAACCGTCGGAAGCTTTCTTT. Encoded protein: CASSLEPSEAFF.

The V and J genes are TRBV10-3 and TRBJ2-7; either TRBD1 or TRBD2 may supply D (5 bases each). CDR3 length equals 15 residues. Trimming stripped 2 bases from V and 2 bases from J, with 13 bases between. In germline, CDR1 is ENHRY, CDR2 SYGVKD. The CDR3 bases are TGTGCCATCAGTGAGGGGGGTTCTGGGACCTACGAGCAGTACTTC. Protein: CAISEGGSGTYEQYF.

The chain links TRBV4-3 to TRBJ2-1; D might be TRBD2 (6 bases). V lost 4 bases, J lost 2 bases, and 18 bases lay in between. This CDR3 has 17 residues. The germline V gene encodes CDR1 LGHNA and CDR2 YSLEER. CDR3 coding DNA: TGCGCCAGCAGCCCCAGACTAGGGGAATCAGCCTACAATGAGCAGTTCTTC. Translated, it gives CASSPRLGESAYNEQFF.

V usage is TRBV5-1 and J usage is TRBJ2-7; the match to TRBD1 covers 9 bases. Germline CDR1 reads SGHRS; CDR2 reads YFSETQ. The J segment lost 7 bases and the V segment lost 3 bases, leaving 2 bases of the junction unmatched. CDR3 length: 12 amino acids. The CDR3 region has the DNA TGCGCCAGCAGCTGGGACAGGGAAGAGCAGTACTTC. Translated, it gives CASSWDREEQYF.

The J gene is TRBJ2-3, the V gene TRBV7-9; 7 positions match TRBD1. The trim removed 4 bases at V and 5 bases at J, leaving 6 bases unmatched. The germline V gene encodes CDR1 SEHNR and CDR2 FQNEAQ (reference sequence). The CDR3 loop spans 14 amino acids. CDR3 loop: CASSWTDREDTQYF. The CDR3 DNA is TGTGCCAGCAGCTGGACCGACAGGGAAGATACGCAGTATTTT.

Here the CDR3 reads CASSQVIMAENTEAFF. DNA of the CDR3: TGCGCCAGCAGCCAAGTCATCATGGCGGAGAACACTGAAGCTTTCTTT. The chain carries TRBV4-1 and TRBJ1-1; D is unclear. Germline-derived CDR1 and CDR2 are MGHRA and YSYEKL. This CDR3 is built from 16 residues. Deletions cut 1 base from V and 1 base from J, with 13 bases between.

J is TRBJ2-7 and V is TRBV11-2; D call uncertain. This CDR3 is 15 amino acids long. The germline V gene has CDR1 SGHAT and CDR2 FQNNGV. V lost 3 bases to trimming and J lost 2 bases, with 14 bases between them. The CDR3 DNA reads as TGTGCCAGCAGCTTCTCTTATAATAGTGCCTACGAGCAGTACTTC. Protein: CASSFSYNSAYEQYF.

The gene calls are TRBV4-3 and TRBJ2-3, with D tentatively TRBD2 (6 bases). Germline V gene lookup returns CDR1 LGHNA and CDR2 YSLEER. The CDR3 totals 17 residues. The V and J ends lost 0 bases and 1 base respectively, with 14 bases between them. CDR3 sequence reads: CASSQDRAASGTDTQYF. In DNA form, the CDR3 reads TGCGCCAGCAGCCAAGATCGGGCAGCTAGCGGCACAGATACGCAGTATTTT.

The CDR3 region is CASSQDSGQGASYEQYF. CDR3 bases: TGCGCCAGCAGCCAAGATTCGGGACAGGGGGCCTCCTACGAGCAGTACTTC. The rearrangement joins TRBV4-3 to TRBJ2-7, with 12 bases lining up with TRBD1. The CDR3 spans 17 residues. V shed 0 bases, J shed 0 bases, and the junction held 3 bases outside the gene matches. Germline V gives CDR1 LGHNA, CDR2 YSLEER.

The rearrangement uses TRBV7-9 and TRBJ2-1; 7 bases map to TRBD2. V shed 8 bases and J 6 bases; nucleotides not matched to a gene: 7. Germline CDR1 and CDR2: SEHNR and FQNEAQ (reference sequence). This CDR3 contains 13 residues. CDR3 nucleotide sequence: TGTGCCAGCTCGATCGGCGGGAGCAATGAGCAGTTCTTC. Protein: CASSIGGSNEQFF.

V gene TRBV5-1 combines with J gene TRBJ2-7; 9 nucleotides line up with TRBD1. V shed 7 bases, J shed 0 bases, and the junction held 8 bases outside the gene matches. Germline CDR1 SGHRS, CDR2 YFSETQ. CDR3 length: 15 amino acids. CDR3 DNA: TGCGCCAGCCTTTGGGACAGGGCGAGCTCCTACGAGCAGTACTTC. This codes for CASLWDRASSYEQYF.

The chain joins TRBV6-1 to TRBJ1-1; 8 nucleotides agree with TRBD1. The CDR3 is 16 amino acids. V shed 4 bases and J 1 base; nucleotides not matched to a gene: 8. Germline CDR1 MNHNS, CDR2 SASEGT. The CDR3 bases are TGTGCCAGCAGTGGACACTTGACAGGGGAGAACACTGAAGCTTTCTTT. This sequence encodes CASSGHLTGENTEAFF.

The chain uses TRBV29-1 and TRBJ1-1; D is ambiguous. The CDR3 spans 14 residues. The V gene lost 8 bases and the J gene lost 2 bases, with 18 bases spanning the gap. CDR1 is SQVTM and CDR2 is ANQGSEA in the germline V gene. In DNA form, the CDR3 reads TGCAGCCCCGGTATTCCATTGGGCAACACTGAAGCTTTCTTT. Amino acids: CSPGIPLGNTEAFF.

J is TRBJ2-7 and V is TRBV6-5; D is possibly TRBD1 (5 bases). The V end lost 6 bases, the J end lost 5 bases, and 14 bases lay between the germline ends. Germline V gene data show CDR1 as MNHEY and CDR2 as SVGAGI. This CDR3 is 13 amino acids long. This chain's CDR3 is CASREAQGHEQYF. The CDR3 region has the DNA TGTGCCAGCAGAGAAGCTCAGGGCCACGAGCAGTACTTC.

V is TRBV6-5 and J is TRBJ1-2; unclear D gene. The germline gives CDR1 MNHEY, CDR2 SVGAGI. Deletions cut 2 bases from V and 5 bases from J, with 15 bases between. CDR3 size: 15 residues. The CDR3 spells CASSYDAYTSYGYTF. The DNA of the CDR3 is TGTGCCAGCAGTTACGACGCGTACACCTCGTATGGCTACACCTTC.

This clone was picked up one time. The chain uses TRBV4-3 and TRBJ2-1; D uncertain. The CDR3 contains 16 residues. Germline-derived CDR1 and CDR2 are LGHNA and YSLEER. Trimming removed 1 base at V and 3 bases at J, with 13 bases between. Here the CDR3 reads CASSQGAGFDYNEQFF. CDR3 in DNA: TGCGCCAGCAGCCAAGGGGCAGGTTTCGACTACAATGAGCAGTTCTTC.

This clone came up once. The rearrangement links TRBV19 to TRBJ1-5, with a weak D call TRBD1 (6 bases). CDR3 length: 15 residues. V dropped 3 bases and J dropped 5 bases, with 14 bases sitting between them. From germline, CDR1 is LNHDA and CDR2 SQIVND (reference sequence). The CDR3 sequence is CASSMEGVTDQPQHF. The DNA for the CDR3 is TGTGCCAGTAGTATGGAGGGGGTTACTGATCAGCCCCAGCATTTT.

This sequence joins TRBV11-2 and TRBJ2-1; D gene uncertain. The CDR3 sequence is 12 residues long. CDR1 and CDR2 from the germline V gene are SGHAT and FQNNGV. V lost 0 bases and J lost 8, with 5 bases in between. CDR3 in amino acids: CASSLDLYEQFF. The DNA for the CDR3 is TGTGCCAGCAGCTTAGATCTCTATGAGCAGTTCTTC.

CDR3 amino acids: CASSFSRDTQPQHF. DNA of the CDR3: TGTGCCAGCAGTTTTAGCAGGGACACTCAGCCCCAGCATTTT. This rearrangement joins TRBV28 to TRBJ1-5, with D possibly TRBD1 on 6 matching bases. Germline V gene data show CDR1 as MDHEN and CDR2 as SYDVKM. V shed 3 bases and J shed 6 bases, with 12 bases lying between them. The CDR3 sequence is 14 residues long.

The chain uses TRBV4-3 and TRBJ2-7, with 7 positions matching TRBD1. J was trimmed by 0 bases and V by 0 bases; bases with no gene match: 8. Germline CDR1 LGHNA, CDR2 YSLEER. The CDR3 length is 17 residues. This CDR3 reads CASSQDIGTESSYEQYF. The CDR3 bases are TGCGCCAGCAGCCAAGATATAGGGACAGAAAGCTCCTACGAGCAGTACTTC.

V usage is TRBV7-9 and J usage is TRBJ2-7; the D gene could be TRBD1 or TRBD2 (5 bases each). This CDR3 is built from 17 residues. Germline values: CDR1 SEHNR, CDR2 FQNEAQ (reference sequence). V lost 1 base, J lost 0 bases, and 16 bases lay in between. The CDR3 nucleotides read TGTGCCAGCAGCTTAGTGGGCATGGGGGAGAACTCCTACGAGCAGTACTTC. It is translated as CASSLVGMGENSYEQYF.

J is TRBJ1-5 and V is TRBV6-5; D gene uncertain. From germline, CDR1 is MNHEY and CDR2 SVGAGI. This CDR3 has 14 amino acids. V dropped 6 bases and J dropped 4 bases, with 13 bases sitting between them. DNA of the CDR3: TGTGCCAGCAGACCCCAGATTGGGAATCAGCCCCAGCATTTT. It codes for CASRPQIGNQPQHF.

V gene TRBV9 combines with J gene TRBJ2-3, with 7 positions matching TRBD1. This CDR3 is built from 15 residues. The germline V gene has CDR1 SGDLS and CDR2 YYNGEE. V lost 4 bases and J lost 3; bases outside the gene matches: 8. CDR3 nucleotide sequence: TGTGCCAGCAGCTTAGGACAGGTAGTAACAGATACGCAGTATTTT. This codes for CASSLGQVVTDTQYF.

The chain joins TRBV6-1 to TRBJ1-5; unclear D gene. The CDR3 spans 15 residues. V lost 1 base and J 5 bases, leaving 12 bases between the germline ends. Germline V lookup: CDR1 MNHNS, CDR2 SASEGT. The CDR3 reads CASSEGGGWDQPQHF. DNA of the CDR3: TGTGCCAGCAGTGAAGGGGGTGGTTGGGATCAGCCCCAGCATTTT.

The rearrangement joins TRBV30 to TRBJ1-1; D might be TRBD1 (6 bases). Germline CDR1 reads GTSNPN; CDR2 reads SVGIG (reference sequence). The CDR3 is 13 residues long. V was pared by 5 bases and J by 4 bases, with 14 bases between. The CDR3 protein is CAWDGGPGTEAFF. The CDR3 DNA is TGTGCCTGGGACGGGGGGCCGGGCACTGAAGCTTTCTTT.

As to this clone: Different DNA sequences within this sample yield the same CDR3. The chain recombines TRBV28 with TRBJ2-1, with no clear D. This CDR3 is built from 12 residues. The V end lost 3 bases, the J end lost 6 bases, and 6 bases lay between the germline ends. The germline V gene encodes CDR1 MDHEN and CDR2 SYDVKM. The CDR3 DNA reads as TGTGCCAGCAGTTTCAGTATCAATGAGCAGTTCTTC. Protein: CASSFSINEQFF.

The chain links TRBV7-6 to TRBJ2-5; 7 nucleotides agree with TRBD2. CDR1 is SGHVS and CDR2 is FNYEAQ in the germline V gene. The CDR3 is 16 amino acids. V trimming: 4 bases; J trimming: 2 bases; junction bases outside the gene matches: 10. CDR3 bases: TGTGCCAGCAGCTCCAAACATGGACTAGAACAAGAGACCCAGTACTTC. Protein sequence: CASSSKHGLEQETQYF.

V usage is TRBV11-2 and J usage is TRBJ1-3; D ambiguous. CDR3 length: 13 residues. The V gene lost 5 bases and the J gene lost 4 bases, with 9 bases spanning the gap. Germline CDR1 reads SGHAT; CDR2 reads FQNNGV. The CDR3 nucleotides read TGTGCCAGCAGCCACAGCACCGGAAACACCATATATTTT. Protein sequence: CASSHSTGNTIYF.

As concerns this clone: Other DNA sequences from this sample encode an identical CDR3 as well. V gene TRBV5-1 combines with J gene TRBJ1-1; D call uncertain. This CDR3 is 12 amino acids long. In germline, CDR1 is SGHRS, CDR2 YFSETQ. Trimming took off 0 bases at V and 5 bases at J, with 5 bases between the two ends. The CDR3 loop reads CASSLGATEAFF. For the CDR3, the DNA is TGCGCCAGCAGCTTGGGGGCGACTGAAGCTTTCTTT.

This chain links TRBV6-5 with TRBJ2-5; 8 bases fit TRBD2. This CDR3 has 16 residues. V lost 0 bases and J lost 1; bases outside the gene matches: 4. CDR1 is MNHEY and CDR2 is SVGAGI in the germline V gene. This CDR3 is CASSYSQRGSQETQYF. CDR3 bases: TGTGCCAGCAGTTACTCGCAGCGGGGGAGCCAAGAGACCCAGTACTTC.

The rearrangement joins TRBV27 to TRBJ2-3; no clear D gene. Trimming shortened V by 4 bases and J by 8 bases, and 10 bases separated the two germline ends. The CDR3 runs 12 residues. CDR1 and CDR2 from the germline V gene are MNHEY and SMNVEV (reference sequence). CDR3 nucleotides: TGTGCCAGCAGTTCGAACCATCTTACGCAGTATTTT. This translates into CASSSNHLTQYF.